This record covers a single T cell receptor beta chain. These data come from a study of blood T cell repertoires in COVID-19. The wider study: Sources were T cells, B-cell-depleted T cells, or PBMCs; the material itself was cDNA or gDNA.

Measured with immunoSEQ multiplex PCR; TCRdb has only the in-frame clones, and not every one. In the table there are roughly 180,000 clones, roughly 86% of which are singletons. Participant ages covered about 18 to 100 years across about 22 US areas. This sequence was found in a woman in her 30s who had recovered from COVID-19. The sequenced material came from PBMCs or T cells enriched from blood (not recorded which).

CDR3 protein: CASGAQGGPYNEQFF. CDR3 DNA: TGTGCTAGTGGTGCACAGGGTGGTCCTTACAATGAGCAGTTCTTC. This chain joins TRBV12-5 and TRBJ2-1, with a weak D call TRBD1 (6 bases). This CDR3 has 15 amino acids. Germline V gives CDR1 LGHNT, CDR2 FRNRAP. With 5 bases removed from V and 4 bases from J, the gap between germline ends came to 15 bases.